Listed below are T cell receptor beta chains from one sample, sequenced in a study of Graves' ophthalmopathy and Graves' hyperthyroidism. Each CDR3 protein is one row after TCRdb ran MiXCR on the multiplex PCR reads. The sample consists of over 650,000 distinct CDR3 sequences, 35% to 45% of them appearing once. Sequences were obtained from peripheral blood. These receptors all stem from an adult man with Graves' ophthalmopathy. CDR3s include the opening cysteine and the closing phenylalanine or tryptophan. The order of the fields is CDR3 DNA, CDR3 protein, D gene, V gene, clone size, J gene. The D gene is left open where the match is weak. Part of the rows lack a size; the others show once, few, many or a class for expanded clones.

cdr3_nt: TGCAGTGCTATCGACATAGACTCCTACGAGCAGTACTTC
cdr3_aa: CSAIDIDSYEQYF
d_call: .
v_call: TRBV20-1
clone_size: many
j_call: TRBJ2-7

cdr3_nt: TGTGCCAGCAGCCCACTTAGGACCTCAGGAAACACCATATATTTT
cdr3_aa: CASSPLRTSGNTIYF
d_call: .
v_call: TRBV7-9
clone_size: many
j_call: TRBJ1-3

cdr3_nt: TGTGCCAGCACTACCCGGGGTGGACAGGGCGGACAGCCCCAGCATTTT
cdr3_aa: CASTTRGGQGGQPQHF
d_call: TRBD1
v_call: TRBV10-3
clone_size: many
j_call: TRBJ1-5

cdr3_nt: TGCAGTGCTAGAGAGCAAGGGGAGGACATTCAGTACTTC
cdr3_aa: CSAREQGEDIQYF
d_call: .
v_call: TRBV20-1
clone_size: .
j_call: TRBJ2-4

cdr3_nt: TGTGCCAGCAATTTCCGGGGCGATATACAAGAGACCCAGTACTTC
cdr3_aa: CASNFRGDIQETQYF
d_call: .
v_call: TRBV6-6
clone_size: few
j_call: TRBJ2-5

cdr3_nt: TGTGCCAGCAGCTTAAGGTATTTACAGGGGAGGCACGAGCAGTACTTC
cdr3_aa: CASSLRYLQGRHEQYF
d_call: .
v_call: TRBV6-5
clone_size: .
j_call: TRBJ2-7

cdr3_nt: TGTGCCAGCAGCGCCGGGACAGGATCAAACACCGGGGAGCTGTTTTTT
cdr3_aa: CASSAGTGSNTGELFF
d_call: TRBD1
v_call: TRBV9
clone_size: .
j_call: TRBJ2-2

cdr3_nt: TGTGCCTTGAAGCGGCAGGGGGTCTACGAGCAGTACTTC
cdr3_aa: CALKRQGVYEQYF
d_call: TRBD1
v_call: TRBV25-1
clone_size: .
j_call: TRBJ2-7

cdr3_nt: TGTGCCACCAGCAGAGATAGGCCCCCCTACGAGCAGTACTTC
cdr3_aa: CATSRDRPPYEQYF
d_call: .
v_call: TRBV15
clone_size: .
j_call: TRBJ2-7

cdr3_nt: TGTGCCAGCAGACCCGGGGTGGGAGGCACTGAAGCTTTCTTT
cdr3_aa: CASRPGVGGTEAFF
d_call: .
v_call: TRBV6-5
clone_size: many
j_call: TRBJ1-1

cdr3_nt: TGTGCCAGCAGTCCCACCGGGAGGAGAGGCGAGCAGTACTTC
cdr3_aa: CASSPTGRRGEQYF
d_call: TRBD2
v_call: TRBV12-3/TRBV12-4
clone_size: many
j_call: TRBJ2-7

cdr3_nt: TGTGCCAGCAGCTTCGAACAAGAGACCCAGTACTTC
cdr3_aa: CASSFEQETQYF
d_call: .
v_call: TRBV5-8
clone_size: .
j_call: TRBJ2-5

cdr3_nt: TGTGCCAGCAGTCATAGCTCTGGGGCCAACGTCCTGACTTTC
cdr3_aa: CASSHSSGANVLTF
d_call: .
v_call: TRBV6-1
clone_size: many
j_call: TRBJ2-6

cdr3_nt: TGTGCCAGCAGTTACGAAGACAGGGGTTACGAGCAGTACTTC
cdr3_aa: CASSYEDRGYEQYF
d_call: TRBD1
v_call: TRBV10-3
clone_size: few
j_call: TRBJ2-7

cdr3_nt: TGTGCCAGCAGCCAAGAAAGTAAGGGACGCGCCACCAGAAACTTC
cdr3_aa: CASSQESKGRATRNF
d_call: .
v_call: TRBV4-2
clone_size: .
j_call: TRBJ2-7

cdr3_nt: TGTGCCAGCAGCTTCCCGACCGGGCTCATAACAATTCCCTTCTTT
cdr3_aa: CASSFPTGLITIPFF
d_call: .
v_call: TRBV7-9
clone_size: .
j_call: TRBJ1-1

cdr3_nt: TGTGCCAGCAGCGTAGCTGGAACCACCGGGGAGCTGTTTTTT
cdr3_aa: CASSVAGTTGELFF
d_call: .
v_call: TRBV9
clone_size: many
j_call: TRBJ2-2

cdr3_nt: TGTGCCTGGAGTCCCGGGACAGGGCCCAATCAGCCCCAGCATTTT
cdr3_aa: CAWSPGTGPNQPQHF
d_call: TRBD1
v_call: TRBV25-1
clone_size: once
j_call: TRBJ1-5

cdr3_nt: TGTGCCACCTCGGTGGGGGGCTCCGTCTACACCTTC
cdr3_aa: CATSVGGSVYTF
d_call: .
v_call: TRBV10-3
clone_size: .
j_call: TRBJ1-2

cdr3_nt: TGTGCCAGCAACTTCTTAGAGGCAGGGGCCGGGGAGCTGTTTTTT
cdr3_aa: CASNFLEAGAGELFF
d_call: .
v_call: TRBV11-2
clone_size: .
j_call: TRBJ2-2